The 24 T cell receptor beta chains given below trace back to one sample, sequenced in a study of cytomegalovirus exposure and HLA in healthy donors. PCR amplification relied on 60 Vbeta primers (plus 13 Jbeta primers). The repertoire was sequenced with immunoSEQ multiplex PCR; TCRdb's copy has only in-frame clones and lacks some. The repertoire holds around 90,000 clones, with about 85% as singletons. The specimen was PBMCs. The source is a man aged 40-55 years in good health and CMV-seropositive.

This chain connects TRBV27 to TRBJ1-6, with a weak D call TRBD1 (5 bases). CDR3 length: 15 residues. Germline CDR1 reads MNHEY; CDR2 reads SMNVEV (reference sequence). Trimming took 4 bases from V and 7 from J, leaving 14 bases between them. The CDR3 loop reads CASSSNRNGNSPLHF. CDR3 coding DNA: TGTGCCAGCAGTTCCAACAGGAATGGGAATTCACCCCTCCACTTT.

The chain recombines TRBV18 with TRBJ1-3; D not resolved. Germline-derived CDR1 and CDR2 are KGHSH and LQKENI. This CDR3 comprises 14 residues. V was shortened by 5 bases and J by 1 base, with 9 bases between the two germline ends. DNA of the CDR3: TGTGCCAGCTCAGATTACCTATCTGGAAACACCATATATTTT. It translates to CASSDYLSGNTIYF.

The chain carries TRBV2 and TRBJ1-5; D is perhaps TRBD1 (5 bases). The V and J ends lost 3 bases and 5 bases respectively, with 8 bases between them. This CDR3 comprises 13 residues. CDR1 and CDR2 from the germline V gene are SNHLY and FYNNEI. CDR3 sequence: CASSDRAHQPQHF. The CDR3 DNA is TGTGCCAGCAGTGACAGGGCACATCAGCCCCAGCATTTT.

The rearrangement uses TRBV7-6 and TRBJ2-5, with 8 bases fitting TRBD2. The J call may be wrong; the DNA end is better matched by TRBJ2-7. Germline-derived CDR1 and CDR2 are SGHVS and FNYEAQ. CDR3 length: 16 amino acids. CDR3 amino acids: CASSLEGGRPSYEQYF. The DNA for the CDR3 is TGTGCCAGCAGCTTAGAAGGCGGGAGGCCCTCCTACGAGCAGTACTTC.

This rearrangement joins TRBV5-1 to TRBJ1-1, with D uncertain. This CDR3 spans 14 amino acids. With 3 bases removed from V and 0 bases from J, the gap between germline ends came to 9 bases. CDR1 SGHRS and CDR2 YFSETQ come from the germline V gene. DNA for the CDR3: TGCGCCAGCAGCTGGGAGGGCCTGAACACTGAAGCTTTCTTT. Translation gives CASSWEGLNTEAFF. Complete variable domain (other parts from reference TRBV5-1 and TRBJ1-1): KAGVTQTPRYLIKTRGQQVTLSCSPISGHRSVSWYQQTPGQGLQFLFEYFSETQRNKGNFPGRFSGRQFSNSRSEMNVSTLELGDSALYLCASSWEGLNTEAFFGQGTRLTVV.

The chain uses TRBV7-9 and TRBJ2-3; D is unclear. The CDR3 extends over 14 amino acids. Germline V gene lookup returns CDR1 SEHNR and CDR2 FQNEAQ (reference sequence). Deletions cut 5 bases from V and 4 bases from J, with 13 bases between. The CDR3 region is CASSGPLEADTQYF. CDR3 nucleotides: TGTGCCAGCAGCGGGCCCCTTGAAGCAGATACGCAGTATTTT.

The chain uses TRBV7-3 and TRBJ2-3; D uncertain. The V gene's germline CDR1 is SGHTA and CDR2 FQGTGA. The CDR3 length is 17 residues. Trimming took 0 bases from V and 7 from J, leaving 20 bases between them. The CDR3 DNA follows: TGTGCCAGCAGCTTAACTGGTCTGGGCCCCCGACCCAATACGCAGTATTTT. It translates to CASSLTGLGPRPNTQYF.

Of note for this clone: It is likely a read error, because the conserved phenylalanine at the end of the CDR3 is missing. This rearrangement joins TRBV19 to TRBJ1-1, with D unclear. The V gene lost 1 base and the J gene lost 6 bases, with 18 bases spanning the gap. This CDR3 contains 16 residues. Per germline, CDR1 LNHDA and CDR2 SQIVND (reference sequence). In DNA form, the CDR3 reads TGTGCCAGTAGTATAGCCCTCTCGTCGGGAGGGCCTGAAGCTTTCCTT. Translating gives CASSIALSSGGPEAFL.

The CDR3 loop reads CASSLTVSGNTIYF. DNA for the CDR3: TGCGCCAGCAGCCTGACTGTCTCTGGAAACACCATATATTTT. This chain joins TRBV5-1 and TRBJ1-3; no clear D gene. Per the germline V gene, CDR1 is SGHRS and CDR2 is YFSETQ. Trimming shortened V by 4 bases and J by 0 bases, and 8 bases separated the two germline ends. This CDR3 comprises 14 residues.

The chain joins TRBV13 to TRBJ2-1, with TRBD2 identical over 8 bases. V shed 2 bases and J 7 bases; nucleotides not matched to a gene: 4. This CDR3 is 14 amino acids long. The germline gives CDR1 PRHDT, CDR2 FYEKMQ (reference sequence). CDR3 sequence reads: CASSLRSGGNEQFF. CDR3 sequence (DNA): TGTGCCAGCAGCTTAAGAAGCGGGGGTAATGAGCAGTTCTTC. Filled out from reference TRBV13 and TRBJ2-1, the complete variable domain reads AAGVIQSPRHLIKEKRETATLKCYPIPRHDTVYWYQQGPGQDPQFLISFYEKMQSDKGSIPDRFSAQQFSDYHSELNMSSLELGDSALYFCASSLRSGGNEQFFGPGTRLTVL.

This chain links TRBV6-6 with TRBJ2-3; D perhaps matches TRBD1 (6 bases). The germline CDR1 and CDR2 sequences are MNHNY and SVGAGI (reference sequence). V was shortened by 6 bases and J by 3 bases, with 13 bases between the two germline ends. This CDR3 has 14 amino acids. CDR3 bases: TGTGCCAGCAGCCTGGACAGCAATACAGATACGCAGTATTTT. It is translated as CASSLDSNTDTQYF.

This chain joins TRBV6-6 and TRBJ1-5; TRBD1 aligns across 8 bases. This CDR3 comprises 15 residues. J gave up 2 bases and V 2 bases, and 2 bases lay outside the gene matches. The germline V gene encodes CDR1 MNHNY and CDR2 SVGAGI (reference sequence). The CDR3 loop is CASSYETGGNQPQHF. The DNA of the CDR3 is TGTGCCAGCAGTTACGAGACAGGGGGCAATCAGCCCCAGCATTTT.

The V and J genes are TRBV2 and TRBJ2-1, with a tentative D call TRBD1 (6 bases). V was clipped by 6 bases and J by 0 bases, with 12 bases between them. Germline lookup yields CDR1 SNHLY and CDR2 FYNNEI. CDR3 size: 15 residues. CDR3 amino acids: CASRFDRSSYNEQFF. As DNA, the CDR3 is TGTGCCAGCAGGTTTGACAGGAGCTCCTACAATGAGCAGTTCTTC.

A single count supports this clone. The CDR3 DNA is TGTGCCAGCAGCCGCCGGACTGGTGCCTACAATGAGCAGTTCTTC. Translated: CASSRRTGAYNEQFF. The genes are TRBV21-1 and TRBJ2-1; the listed D gene, TRBD2, was not tested against the DNA. TRBV21-1 is a listed pseudogene. CDR3 length equals 15 residues.

This chain joins TRBV18 and TRBJ2-3; weak D call: TRBD1 (6 bases). Germline CDR1 and CDR2: KGHSH and LQKENI. CDR3 size: 15 residues. V was shortened by 4 bases and J by 2 bases, with 13 bases between the two germline ends. Written as DNA, the CDR3 is TGTGCCAGCTCACTCCGGGACATCTCCACAGATACGCAGTATTTT. It specifies CASSLRDISTDTQYF.

In this sample, this clone turned up a few times. This rearrangement joins TRBV4-1 to TRBJ2-7; TRBD2 matches 7 bases. This CDR3 has 16 amino acids. V lost 1 base and J lost 1; bases outside the gene matches: 7. Per germline, CDR1 MGHRA and CDR2 YSYEKL. CDR3 DNA sequence: TGCGCCAGCAGCCAAGTCGGGCTAGCGGAATCCTACGAGCAGTACTTC. Protein: CASSQVGLAESYEQYF.

V gene TRBV15 combines with J gene TRBJ1-5; 7 bases line up with TRBD1. Losses at the gene ends were 3 bases for V and 2 bases for J; bases not matched to a gene: 16. Germline CDR1 reads LNHNV; CDR2 reads YYDKDF (reference sequence). The CDR3 is 19 residues long. In DNA form, the CDR3 reads TGTGCCACCAGCAGTCCATCCCCGACAGGGCCTAGTGGCAATCAGCCCCAGCATTTT. Its translation is CATSSPSPTGPSGNQPQHF.

The chain is built from TRBV6-5 and TRBJ2-2, with TRBD2 matching 9 bases. There are 15 residues in the CDR3. V dropped 6 bases and J dropped 0; count of bases not matched to a gene: 2. The germline V gene has CDR1 MNHEY and CDR2 SVGAGI. CDR3 sequence (DNA): TGTGCCAGCAGAGGGACTAGCCCGAACACCGGGGAGCTGTTTTTT. Amino acids: CASRGTSPNTGELFF.

This clone was observed a handful of times. The gene calls are TRBV6-1 and TRBJ1-6, with no clear D. Germline loops: CDR1 MNHNS, CDR2 SASEGT. The CDR3 runs to 13 residues. V lost 6 bases and J lost 13, with 16 bases in between. The CDR3 here is CASRPVASSPLHF. The CDR3 DNA sequence: TGTGCCAGCAGGCCAGTAGCTTCTTCGCCCCTCCACTTT.

This clone was seen a few times. The chain couples TRBV14 to TRBJ1-2; 7 bases are a match to TRBD1. V dropped 1 base and J dropped 4; count of bases not matched to a gene: 6. This CDR3 spans 15 amino acids. Germline CDR1 and CDR2: SGHDN and FVKESK. CDR3: CASSQGFRDSYGYTF. The CDR3 DNA sequence: TGTGCCAGCAGCCAAGGCTTCCGGGACAGCTATGGCTACACCTTC.

This chain uses TRBV30 with TRBJ1-2; 7 bases agree with TRBD1. Unmatched junction bases numbered 13, after V lost 2 bases and J lost 7 bases. Germline V gene sequence: CDR1 GTSNPN, CDR2 SVGIG (reference sequence). This CDR3 contains 15 residues. The CDR3 here is CAWSPGGGGLRGYTF. The DNA for the CDR3 is TGTGCCTGGAGTCCCGGTGGAGGGGGCCTTCGTGGCTACACCTTC.

The gene calls are TRBV4-1 and TRBJ2-3; D might be TRBD2 (5 bases). CDR3 size: 18 residues. Germline CDR1 and CDR2: MGHRA and YSYEKL. Trimming left V 1 base short and J 2 bases short, with 19 bases between. DNA of the CDR3: TGCGCCAGCAGCCAAGGCTCACTAGGGCTAACCGACACAGATACGCAGTATTTT. This translates into CASSQGSLGLTDTDTQYF.

V is TRBV7-9 and J is TRBJ1-2; TRBD1 aligns across 10 bases. The CDR3 is 15 residues long. V was pared by 5 bases and J by 2 bases, with 5 bases of the junction left unmatched. Germline V CDR1 and CDR2: SEHNR, FQNEAQ (reference sequence). CDR3 loop: CASSDRDRGNYGYTF. CDR3 in DNA: TGTGCCAGCAGCGACCGGGACAGGGGAAACTATGGCTACACCTTC.

The chain joins TRBV12-5 to TRBJ2-5, with 7 bases aligning to TRBD1. The J call may be mistaken, given a closer DNA end match to TRBJ2-7. Germline lookup yields CDR1 LGHNT and CDR2 FRNRAP. CDR3 length: 16 residues. The CDR3, as DNA: TGTGCTAGTGGCTCCCTGACAGGGACCAATCCCTACGAGCAGTACTTC. This sequence encodes CASGSLTGTNPYEQYF.